This T cell receptor beta chain derives from a study of cytomegalovirus exposure and HLA in healthy donors. With 60 Vbeta and 13 Jbeta primers, the PCR was carried out. Here immunoSEQ multiplex PCR was the method, and the copy in TCRdb shows in-frame clones only, minus some. The data contain around 220,000 clones, roughly 75% of them singletons. V shed 4 bases, J shed 5 bases, and the junction held 9 bases outside the gene matches. Germline CDR1 and CDR2: SGHDT and YYEEEE. The CDR3 has 15 amino acids. V usage is TRBV5-6 and J usage is TRBJ1-1; TRBD1 aligns across 9 bases. The receptor comes from a woman in her thirties in good health and CMV-seronegative. The sequenced sample was PBMCs. The CDR3 spells CASSAYRGRNTEAFF. In nucleotides, the CDR3 is TGTGCCAGCAGCGCATACAGGGGGCGGAATACTGAAGCTTTCTTT.